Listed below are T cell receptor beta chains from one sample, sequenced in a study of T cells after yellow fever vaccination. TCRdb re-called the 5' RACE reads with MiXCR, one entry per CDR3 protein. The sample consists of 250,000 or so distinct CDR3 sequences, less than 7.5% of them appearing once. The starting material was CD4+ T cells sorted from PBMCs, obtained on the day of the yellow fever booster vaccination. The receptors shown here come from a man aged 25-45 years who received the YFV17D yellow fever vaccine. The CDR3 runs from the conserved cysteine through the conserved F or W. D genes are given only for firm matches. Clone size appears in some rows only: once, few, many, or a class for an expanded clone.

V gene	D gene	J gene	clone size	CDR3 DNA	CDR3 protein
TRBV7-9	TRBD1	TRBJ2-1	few	TGTGCCAGCAGCTTAGTAGGACAGGCTGGGGATGAGCAGTTCTTC	CASSLVGQAGDEQFF
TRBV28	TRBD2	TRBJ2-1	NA	TGTGCCAGCGAAACTAGCGGAGGTAACAATGAGCAGTTCTTC	CASETSGGNNEQFF
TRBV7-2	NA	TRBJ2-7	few	TGTGCCAGCAGCTTAGAGACAGCACAGGGCTACGAGCAGTACTTC	CASSLETAQGYEQYF
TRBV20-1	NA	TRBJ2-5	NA	TGCAGTGCTAGAGGGCCAGGGGATACGGAGACCCAGTACTTC	CSARGPGDTETQYF
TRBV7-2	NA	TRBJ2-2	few	TGTGCCAGCAGCCTATCCGCTAGCCAAGCCGGGGAGCTGTTTTTT	CASSLSASQAGELFF
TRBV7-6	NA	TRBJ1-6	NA	TGTGCCAGCAGCTCCAATGAGGGTTATAATTCACCCCTCCACTTT	CASSSNEGYNSPLHF
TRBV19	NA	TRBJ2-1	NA	TGTGCCAGTAGTACTCGGGAGAAGCAGTTCTTC	CASSTREKQFF
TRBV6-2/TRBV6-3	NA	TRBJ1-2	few	TGTGCCAGCAGTTACTCGAGGACTGGGAGCATGAGGATGTCTGGCTACACCTTC	CASSYSRTGSMRMSGYTF
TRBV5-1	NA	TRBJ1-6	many	TGCGCCAGCAGCTTGGAGGGCACTGATAATTCACCCCTCCACTTT	CASSLEGTDNSPLHF
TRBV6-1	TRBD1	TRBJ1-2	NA	TGTGCCAGCACCCCGACAGGGAAGTATGGCTACACCTTC	CASTPTGKYGYTF
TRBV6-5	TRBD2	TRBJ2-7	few	TGTGCCAGCAGTTACTCGTTTAGCGGGAGTTACGAGCAGTACTTC	CASSYSFSGSYEQYF
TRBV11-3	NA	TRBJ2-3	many	TGTGCCAGCAGCTTAGGAGGAGGAATGCCAGATACGCAGTATTTT	CASSLGGGMPDTQYF
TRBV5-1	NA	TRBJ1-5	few	TGCGCCAGCAGCTTATCCAGCATGGATCAGCCCCAGCATTTT	CASSLSSMDQPQHF
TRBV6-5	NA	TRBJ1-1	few	TGTGCCAGCAGTTATCGGGGGCCGGGGAACACTGAAGCTTTCTTT	CASSYRGPGNTEAFF